The next 11 T cell receptor beta chains were all read from a single sample in a study of identical twins. TCRdb processed the 5' RACE reads anew with MiXCR; each CDR3 protein has one entry. The sample shows around 680,000 distinct CDR3 sequences, over 8.5% of them seen only once. This same sample was also part of a study on yellow fever vaccine responses in identical twins.

Source material: PBMCs. These receptors came from a woman younger than 30 in good health.

Only a few counts were recorded for this clonotype. The CDR3 coding sequence is TGTGCCAGCAGCCAAGGGTCCCTAGCGGGGGGAGGTGGGCAGTTCTTC. It codes for CASSQGSLAGGGGQFF. The J gene is TRBJ2-1, the V gene TRBV7-2; 11 bases map to TRBD2. Germline V gives CDR1 SGHTA, CDR2 FQGNSA. The CDR3 sequence is 16 residues long. Trimming removed 5 bases from V and 12 bases from J; junction bases left unmatched: 15.

The chain has TRBV10-3 and TRBJ1-2; tentatively, D is TRBD1 (6 bases). Looked up from germline, CDR1 is ENHRY and CDR2 is SYGVKD. The length of the CDR3 is 14 residues. Deletions cut 5 bases from V and 4 bases from J, with 14 bases between. CDR3 residues: CAISPTGNGYGYTF. The CDR3, as DNA: TGTGCCATCAGTCCAACAGGGAATGGCTATGGCTACACCTTC.

The table lists this clonotype with a few counts. V is TRBV6-2 or TRBV6-3 and J is TRBJ2-5; D is ambiguous. The germline CDR1 and CDR2 sequences are MNHEY and SVGEGT. The CDR3 consists of 16 residues. V lost 4 bases, J lost 5 bases, and 20 bases lay in between. The CDR3 loop is CASSSPKGSVRETQYF. The CDR3 DNA follows: TGTGCCAGCAGTTCCCCTAAAGGATCCGTGAGGGAGACCCAGTACTTC.

The sample holds a few counts of this clonotype. V is TRBV20-1 and J is TRBJ2-2; 10 nucleotides agree with TRBD2. Per the germline V gene, CDR1 is DFQATT and CDR2 is SNEGSKA (reference sequence). Unmatched junction bases numbered 9, after V lost 3 bases and J lost 2 bases. CDR3 length equals 17 residues. The chain's CDR3 is CSASSSLAGGNTGELFF. The CDR3 bases are TGCAGTGCTAGCTCCTCCTTAGCGGGGGGAAACACCGGGGAGCTGTTTTTT.

This clonotype was recorded a few times. The V and J genes are TRBV7-6 and TRBJ2-7, with TRBD2 matching 14 bases. Germline-derived CDR1 and CDR2 are SGHVS and FNYEAQ. The CDR3 is 15 amino acids. V was pared by 7 bases and J by 3 bases, with 5 bases of the junction left unmatched. This CDR3 reads CASTPTSGRVYEQYF. The DNA of the CDR3 is TGTGCCAGCACCCCGACTAGCGGGAGGGTCTACGAGCAGTACTTC.

This clonotype was seen more than once but under ten times. The chain combines TRBV20-1 with TRBJ2-7; D not certain. Germline-derived CDR1 and CDR2 are DFQATT and SNEGSKA (reference sequence). The CDR3 totals 12 residues. The V and J ends lost 6 bases and 0 bases respectively, with 9 bases between them. CDR3 loop: CSATLSSYEQYF. In DNA form, the CDR3 reads TGCAGTGCAACCCTGAGCTCCTACGAGCAGTACTTC.

The chain has TRBV9 and TRBJ2-2; weak D call: TRBD1 (5 bases). Germline CDR1 and CDR2: SGDLS and YYNGEE. The V end lost 0 bases, the J end lost 8 bases, and 11 bases lay between the germline ends. The CDR3 sequence is 14 residues long. The CDR3 is CASSVAYRSGELFF. In nucleotides, the CDR3 is TGTGCCAGCAGCGTAGCTTACAGGTCGGGGGAGCTGTTTTTT.

Only a few counts were recorded for this clonotype. The rearrangement uses TRBV14 and TRBJ2-5; 14 bases are a match to TRBD2. This CDR3 contains 19 residues. Germline V gene sequence: CDR1 SGHDN, CDR2 FVKESK. The J segment lost 5 bases and the V segment lost 0 bases, leaving 11 bases of the junction unmatched. The CDR3 is CASSQDDRGLAGAGETQYF. The CDR3 DNA reads as TGTGCCAGCAGCCAAGATGATCGGGGACTAGCGGGAGCCGGGGAGACCCAGTACTTC.

J is TRBJ2-5 and V is TRBV20-1; 8 bases line up with TRBD2. The CDR3 covers 16 residues. After removal of 1 base from V and 6 bases from J, the junction contained 13 bases not matched to a gene. Per germline, CDR1 DFQATT and CDR2 SNEGSKA (reference sequence). CDR3: CSARVAGGLVSQTQYF. In DNA, the CDR3 is TGCAGTGCTAGAGTTGCGGGAGGCCTTGTCAGTCAGACCCAGTACTTC.

This clonotype has only a few counts. The CDR3 nucleotides are TGTGCCATCAGTGTGGCAGCAACCTACGAGCAGTACTTC. It encodes CAISVAATYEQYF. V gene TRBV10-3 combines with J gene TRBJ2-7, with no clear D. The V gene lost 4 bases and the J gene lost 2 bases, with 9 bases spanning the gap. This CDR3 has 13 residues. The germline CDR1 and CDR2 sequences are ENHRY and SYGVKD.

V gene TRBV29-1 combines with J gene TRBJ2-7; possibly TRBD1 or TRBD2 for D (5 bases each). The CDR3 has 13 amino acids. Germline V CDR1 and CDR2: SQVTM, ANQGSEA. The V end was cut by 6 bases, the J end by 2 bases, with 14 bases between. CDR3 DNA: TGCAGCGTCGCAGACTTGGGGGCCTACGAGCAGTACTTC. Protein: CSVADLGAYEQYF.